This T cell receptor (beta chain) was sequenced for a study of shared clonotypes between healthy human individuals. Findings and limits, study-wide: Depth was large, yet rarefaction showed that sorted-subset sequencing was incomplete.

Negatively enriched CD4+ T cells were divided by CD45RA into naive and memory. Note on this clone: The target antigen is unknown.

Germline CDR1 SGHNT, CDR2 YYREEE (reference sequence). The CDR3 is 13 residues long. The V and J ends lost 4 bases and 9 bases, in that order; junction bases with no gene match: 8. Per the original methods: Without quality scores, immunoSEQ junctional reads could not be filtered like full-length reads. Generated by immunoSEQ multiplex PCR, the TCRdb table keeps only in-frame clones and is missing some. V and J calls and clone size come straight from that table; D and trimming were deduced from the DNA. The repertoire has some 660,000 clones, around three quarters of them found once; the top ten carry around 2%.

This clonotype was obtained from a young woman in good health. The chain couples TRBV5-4 to TRBJ2-5, with 8 bases aligning to TRBD1. Sequencing was performed on memory CD4+ T cells sorted from blood. Subset described: CD45RA-negative fraction. CDR3 region: CASSPTGGLAQYF. In DNA, the CDR3 is TGTGCCAGCAGCCCTACAGGGGGTTTGGCCCAGTACTTC.